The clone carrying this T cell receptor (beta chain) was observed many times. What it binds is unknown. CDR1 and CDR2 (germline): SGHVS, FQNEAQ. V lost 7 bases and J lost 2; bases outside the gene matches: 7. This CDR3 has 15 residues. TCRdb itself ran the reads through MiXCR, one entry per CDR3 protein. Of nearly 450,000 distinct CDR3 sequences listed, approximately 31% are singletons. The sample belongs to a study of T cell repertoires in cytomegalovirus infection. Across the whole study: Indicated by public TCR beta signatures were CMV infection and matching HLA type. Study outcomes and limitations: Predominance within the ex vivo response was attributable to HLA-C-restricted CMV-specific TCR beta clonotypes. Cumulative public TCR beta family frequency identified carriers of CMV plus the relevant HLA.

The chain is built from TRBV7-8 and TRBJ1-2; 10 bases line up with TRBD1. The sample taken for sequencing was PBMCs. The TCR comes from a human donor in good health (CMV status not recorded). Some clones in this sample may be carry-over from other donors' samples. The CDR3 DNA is TGTGCCAGCACCGATCCGGGACAGGGGAACTATGGCTACACCTTC. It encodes CASTDPGQGNYGYTF.